This T cell receptor beta chain emerged from a study of T cells in localized non-small cell lung cancer. Study observations and caveats: A higher density of T cells in blood coincided with extended overall survival. Turning up in adjacent lung were a median roughly 62 of the top 100 tumor clones. Investigators sequenced only a single tumor region, leaving heterogeneity possible.

The V and J ends lost 4 bases and 4 bases, in that order; junction bases with no gene match: 9. The CDR3 has 16 amino acids. Germline CDR1 SGHRS, CDR2 YFSETQ. Points on this clone: As yet, its antigen is unknown.

Only in-frame clones appear in the TCRdb table, and some are missing; sequencing was by immunoSEQ multiplex PCR. The data contain under 70,000 clones, roughly 90% of them singletons. The chain joins TRBV5-1 to TRBJ2-3; 10 bases map to TRBD1. This TCR was recovered from a woman aged 35-70 years with stage I lung adenocarcinoma. This specimen was peripheral blood, taken before any cancer treatment. The CDR3, as DNA: TGCGCCAGCAGCACGCCGGGACAGGGGAAGGCAGATACGCAGTATTTT. The encoded protein is CASSTPGQGKADTQYF.